Presented here are 2 T cell receptor beta chains from one specimen sequenced in a study of cytomegalovirus exposure and HLA in healthy donors. The PCR was carried out with 60 Vbeta primers and 13 Jbeta primers. Using immunoSEQ multiplex PCR, the repertoire was profiled, and TCRdb retains in-frame clones only, with some absent. The table shows some 120,000 clones, with around 76% occurring only once. Sequences were obtained from PBMCs. Every receptor here comes from a woman aged 40 to 49 in good health and CMV-seropositive.

The chain couples TRBV7-3 to TRBJ2-1; weak D call: TRBD1 (5 bases). This CDR3 region has 15 residues. Per the germline V gene, CDR1 is SGHTA and CDR2 is FQGTGA. The V end lost 4 bases, the J end lost 2 bases, and 12 bases lay between the germline ends. For the CDR3, the DNA is TGTGCCAGCAGCTCATCTGGGGCTACCTACAATGAGCAGTTCTTC. Protein: CASSSSGATYNEQFF.

The CDR3 nucleotides are TGTGCCAGTAGTATGTGGTTGTCGAGATCGAACACCGGGGAGCTGTTTTTT. Translation gives CASSMWLSRSNTGELFF. The V and J genes are TRBV19 and TRBJ2-2; D is undetermined. Trimming removed 3 bases from V and 0 bases from J, with 14 bases in between. The CDR3 spans 17 residues. The germline V gene has CDR1 LNHDA and CDR2 SQIVND (reference sequence).